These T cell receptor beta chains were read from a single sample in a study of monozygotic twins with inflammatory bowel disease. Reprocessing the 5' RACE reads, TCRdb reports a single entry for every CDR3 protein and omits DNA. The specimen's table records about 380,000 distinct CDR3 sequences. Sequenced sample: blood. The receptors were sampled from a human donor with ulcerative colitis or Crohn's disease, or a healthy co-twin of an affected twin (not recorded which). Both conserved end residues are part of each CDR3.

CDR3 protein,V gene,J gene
CASSPGRGTQYF,TRBV5-1,TRBJ2-3
CSAREPGQGNEQYF,TRBV20-1,TRBJ2-7
CATSDPSDRRSGELFF,TRBV24-1,TRBJ2-2
CASSLTPGVNTEAFF,TRBV12-3/TRBV12-4,TRBJ1-1
CASSGGTPGQETQYF,TRBV5-1,TRBJ2-5
CASRGAQGTNGYTF,TRBV28,TRBJ1-2
CAGSQDSGGGNQPQHF,TRBV4-2,TRBJ1-5
CASSQVARQATNEKLFF,TRBV4-2,TRBJ1-4
CASAAEATNEKLFF,TRBV5-1,TRBJ1-4
CASSQDGGGPTYEQYF,TRBV4-2,TRBJ2-7
CSASRTGLAKNIQYF,TRBV20-1,TRBJ2-4
CASSGGDREDSYEQYF,TRBV12-3/TRBV12-4,TRBJ2-7
CASSLEMASGVDEQFF,TRBV7-8,TRBJ2-1
CASSQGLAGLNTGELFF,TRBV4-2,TRBJ2-2
CASSLDIFSGNTIYF,TRBV12-3/TRBV12-4,TRBJ1-3
CASSQGVRGTYEQYF,TRBV4-3,TRBJ2-7
CSAIIQGEETQYF,TRBV20-1,TRBJ2-5
CASSLGMEGNAGELFF,TRBV7-9,TRBJ2-2
CSARDSGTGYNSPLHF,TRBV20-1,TRBJ1-6
CASSPLSGPNEQFF,TRBV27,TRBJ2-1
CASSLGAVNNQPQHF,TRBV7-2,TRBJ1-5
CASSLALAGGRQETQYF,TRBV7-9,TRBJ2-5
CASSLGGGSRDTQYF,TRBV7-2,TRBJ2-3
CASSYNRDTTHYGYTF,TRBV6-5,TRBJ1-2
CSVGGFGDTQYF,TRBV29-1,TRBJ2-3
CASSPDPGQSISFRYTF,TRBV27,TRBJ1-2
CASSLEKGARDTQYF,TRBV7-4,TRBJ2-3
CASSHYGVGGRRSSYEQYF,TRBV11-2,TRBJ2-7
CSARSMNRGMAEAFF,TRBV20-1,TRBJ1-1
CSATRGRGFQETQYF,TRBV20-1,TRBJ2-5
CASSHRDRSTDTQYF,TRBV4-3,TRBJ2-3
CALAMLTDTQYF,TRBV6-1,TRBJ2-3
CASSRSRGPGYTF,TRBV6-5,TRBJ1-2
CASSYRAVETQYF,TRBV28,TRBJ2-5
CASSVAGTGAYEQYF,TRBV9,TRBJ2-7
CASEPTGTSYEQYF,TRBV6-6,TRBJ2-7
CASSPHRRGGLETQYF,TRBV5-1,TRBJ2-5
CASSLSKGLETQYF,TRBV5-1,TRBJ2-5
CASNSDSTGAEAFF,TRBV5-1,TRBJ1-1
CATSGETGIGLRSNQPQHF,TRBV24-1,TRBJ1-5
CASSEGGETEAFF,TRBV2,TRBJ1-1
CVSRKEGALGNQPQHF,TRBV27,TRBJ1-5
CSAWTDLNYGYTF,TRBV29-1,TRBJ1-2
CAWSVGLANEQFF,TRBV30,TRBJ2-1
CASMRTGSTDTQYF,TRBV28,TRBJ2-3
CASSSQDSGEQFF,TRBV5-1,TRBJ2-1
CASSLLGTGGHEQYF,TRBV5-6,TRBJ2-7
CASSPTGDGYNEQFF,TRBV7-6,TRBJ2-1
CASSQDGGGLNEKLFF,TRBV4-3,TRBJ1-4
CASSFGTGVPGELFF,TRBV28,TRBJ2-2
CASSLVSGPELQETQYF,TRBV5-1,TRBJ2-5
CASSFRGVNTEAFF,TRBV25-1,TRBJ1-1
CASSPPGLAPETQYF,TRBV18,TRBJ2-5
CAIRRTSGGQETQYF,TRBV10-3,TRBJ2-5
CAWSEYTGYSYNEQFF,TRBV30,TRBJ2-1
CASSLTASNTEAFF,TRBV6-5,TRBJ1-1
CSVRKSGGRTGNEQFF,TRBV20-1,TRBJ2-1
CASVPRGLPTDTQYF,TRBV12-3/TRBV12-4,TRBJ2-3